Listed here are 19 T cell receptor beta chains from one sample, sequenced in a study of T cell responses to AZD1222 COVID-19 vaccine. Repertoires were generated with immunoSEQ multiplex PCR, while TCRdb's copy carries only in-frame clones and drops some. The table includes about 160,000 clones, 85% to 95% detected once. Here the sequenced sample was peripheral blood, taken 28 days after the second AZD1222 dose. These receptors all stem from an adult who received the AZD1222 COVID-19 vaccine.

In DNA form, the CDR3 reads TGTGCCAGCAGCCAGCCCGGGACAGGCGGAGGATCTTTCTTT. It yields the protein CASSQPGTGGGSFF. The V call is TRBV3-1 (or the pseudogene TRBV3-2), the J call TRBJ1-1; 8 bases fit TRBD1. CDR1 and CDR2 (germline): LGHDT, YNNKEL (reference sequence). With 3 bases clipped from V and 12 bases from J, the junction kept 12 bases outside the gene matches. The CDR3 loop spans 14 amino acids.

In this sample, this clone turned up once. The genes are TRBV2 and TRBJ2-2, with D perhaps matching TRBD2 (6 bases). V was shortened by 7 bases and J by 5 bases, with 11 bases between the two germline ends. The CDR3 is 13 amino acids. CDR1 is SNHLY and CDR2 is FYNNEI in the germline V gene. The CDR3 sequence: CASKGGETGELFF. The CDR3 DNA follows: TGTGCCAGCAAGGGAGGTGAGACCGGGGAGCTGTTTTTT. The entire variable domain, with the rest obtained from reference TRBV2 and TRBJ2-2, is as follows: EPEVTQTPSHQVTQMGQEVILRCVPISNHLYFYWYRQILGQKVEFLVSFYNNEISEKSEIFDDQFSVERPDGSNFTLKIRSTKLEDSAMYFCASKGGETGELFFGEGSRLTVL.

The CDR3 sequence: CAWSRQENTEAFF. CDR3 in DNA: TGTGCCTGGAGTAGACAGGAGAACACTGAAGCTTTCTTT. V and J are TRBV30 and TRBJ1-1; TRBD1 might be the D (6 bases). With 2 bases removed from V and 1 base from J, the gap between germline ends came to 8 bases. Germline V gives CDR1 GTSNPN, CDR2 SVGIG (reference sequence). The CDR3 runs 13 residues. Looking up the rest from reference TRBV30 and TRBJ1-1 gives the full variable domain: SQTIHQWPATLVQPVGSPLSLECTVEGTSNPNLYWYRQAAGRGLQLLFYSVGIGQISSEVPQNLSASRPQDRQFILSSKKLLLSDSGFYLCAWSRQENTEAFFGQGTRLTVV.

This chain joins TRBV20-1 and TRBJ2-1; 8 bases align to TRBD2. The CDR3 has 11 amino acids. With V trimmed by 3 bases and J by 12 bases, 4 bases remained unmatched. Germline CDR1 reads DFQATT; CDR2 reads SNEGSKA (reference sequence). The CDR3 bases are TGCAGTGCTAGTCACGCGGGGGGGCAGTTCTTC. Its translation is CSASHAGGQFF.

The chain has TRBV5-4 and TRBJ2-5; 10 nucleotides line up with TRBD2. The V gene's germline CDR1 is SGHNT and CDR2 YYREEE (reference sequence). Trimming took 5 bases from V and 4 from J; bases not matched to a gene: 11. CDR3 length: 16 amino acids. This CDR3 is CASRPGSGRGGETQYF. The CDR3 DNA reads as TGTGCCAGCAGACCGGGAAGCGGGAGGGGAGGAGAGACCCAGTACTTC. Combining the CDR3 with reference TRBV5-4 and TRBJ2-5 gives the whole variable domain ETGVTQSPTHLIKTRGQQVTLRCSSQSGHNTVSWYQQALGQGPQFIFQYYREEENGRGNFPPRFSGLQFPNYSSELNVNALELDDSALYLCASRPGSGRGGETQYFGPGTRLLVL.

The count of this clone is one. The chain uses TRBV21-1 and TRBJ1-2. TRBV21-1 is a pseudogene. This CDR3 contains 15 residues. This CDR3 reads CASSKEWRDNNGYTF. In DNA, the CDR3 is TGTGCCAGCAGCAAAGAGTGGAGGGACAATAATGGCTACACCTTC.

The V gene is TRBV19, the J gene TRBJ1-5; the match to TRBD1 covers 11 bases. This CDR3 spans 15 amino acids. V shed 10 bases and J 1 base; nucleotides not matched to a gene: 6. The germline V gene encodes CDR1 LNHDA and CDR2 SQIVND (reference sequence). The CDR3 sequence: CATKDRGQSNQPQHF. In DNA, the CDR3 is TGTGCCACTAAGGACAGGGGGCAAAGCAATCAGCCCCAGCATTTT.

In its sample, this clone was seen once. The rearrangement uses TRBV6-5 and TRBJ2-7; perhaps TRBD1 as D (6 bases). CDR3 length: 13 amino acids. The germline V gene encodes CDR1 MNHEY and CDR2 SVGAGI. V lost 6 bases and J lost 7, with 16 bases in between. CDR3 sequence reads: CASRRTGSREQYF. The CDR3 DNA reads TGTGCCAGCAGACGAACAGGGTCTAGAGAGCAGTACTTC.

This clone was recorded once. The genes are TRBV4-1 and TRBJ2-5; TRBD1 agrees at 7 bases. This CDR3 is built from 14 residues. V was clipped by 4 bases and J by 0 bases; unmatched bases: 2. Germline lookup yields CDR1 MGHRA and CDR2 YSYEKL. The CDR3 here is CASSRGQYQETQYF. The CDR3 bases are TGCGCCAGCAGCCGGGGACAGTACCAAGAGACCCAGTACTTC.

Note on this clone: Other nucleotide sequences from this sample produce the same CDR3. The gene calls are TRBV7-7 and TRBJ2-3, with 10 bases lining up with TRBD2. CDR3 length equals 14 residues. Germline CDR1 SSHAT, CDR2 FNYEAQ (reference sequence). Trimming at V came to 1 base and at J to 5 bases, leaving 0 bases not matched to a gene. The CDR3 is CASSLGLAGDTQYF. CDR3 in DNA: TGTGCCAGCAGCTTAGGACTAGCGGGAGATACGCAGTATTTT.

The rearrangement uses TRBV14 and TRBJ2-1, with no clear D. CDR1 and CDR2 (germline): SGHDN, FVKESK. The CDR3 is 14 residues long. The V end was cut by 4 bases, the J end by 8 bases, with 15 bases between. The CDR3 DNA sequence: TGTGCCAGCAGCCTCCATACCCCCTCGGATGAGCAGTTCTTC. Residues: CASSLHTPSDEQFF.

The chain combines TRBV12-3 or TRBV12-4 with TRBJ2-7, with TRBD1 as a possible D gene (5 bases). Trimming stripped 3 bases from V and 3 bases from J, with 9 bases between. The CDR3 loop spans 13 amino acids. The CDR3 protein is CASSLGRDYEQYF. CDR3 sequence (DNA): TGTGCCAGCAGTTTGGGCAGGGACTACGAGCAGTACTTC.

CDR3 protein: CASVGNGRSNSPLHF. CDR3 nucleotides: TGTGCCAGCGTAGGGAATGGAAGAAGTAATTCACCCCTCCACTTT. The chain recombines TRBV27 with TRBJ1-6; D is undetermined. Germline V gene sequence: CDR1 MNHEY, CDR2 SMNVEV (reference sequence). The CDR3 covers 15 residues. Between the trimmed V and J ends, which lost 8 bases and 6 bases, there was a span of 17 bases.

The J gene is TRBJ1-5, the V gene TRBV4-1, with unresolved D. The V end was cut by 8 bases, the J end by 6 bases, with 14 bases between. This CDR3 contains 13 residues. The germline gives CDR1 MGHRA, CDR2 YSYEKL. The CDR3 region has the DNA TGCGCCAGCGGGGAGGACCCGTCTCAGCCCCAGCATTTT. Translation: CASGEDPSQPQHF.

The V gene is TRBV7-9, the J gene TRBJ2-7; 11 bases align to TRBD1. V dropped 6 bases and J dropped 3; count of bases not matched to a gene: 4. The V gene's germline CDR1 is SEHNR and CDR2 FQNEAQ (reference sequence). This CDR3 is built from 14 residues. CDR3 in DNA: TGTGCCAGCAGTCCCGGGACAGGGGGCTACGAGCAGTACTTC. It yields the protein CASSPGTGGYEQYF.

The V call is TRBV29-1, the J call TRBJ1-3; 8 bases fit TRBD1. V was pared by 5 bases and J by 1 base, with 16 bases of the junction left unmatched. Germline lookup yields CDR1 SQVTM and CDR2 ANQGSEA. The CDR3 totals 18 residues. CDR3 region: CSVYSRGTGRDSGNTIYF. The CDR3 region has the DNA TGCAGCGTTTATTCCCGAGGGACAGGACGCGATTCTGGAAACACCATATATTTT.

The J gene is TRBJ1-2, the V gene TRBV11-2, with a tentative D call TRBD1 (6 bases). With 3 bases removed from V and 4 bases from J, the gap between germline ends came to 12 bases. The CDR3 runs to 14 residues. Germline V gene sequence: CDR1 SGHAT, CDR2 FQNNGV. CDR3 in amino acids: CASSLGGAVYGYTF. The CDR3 DNA reads TGTGCCAGCAGCTTGGGGGGGGCTGTCTATGGCTACACCTTC.

The chain carries TRBV11-3 and TRBJ2-3, with 7 bases fitting TRBD2. The CDR3 runs 15 residues. Germline V CDR1 and CDR2: SGHNT, YENEEA. J was trimmed by 2 bases and V by 1 base; bases with no gene match: 3. The CDR3 loop reads CASSLAGGPTDTQYF. DNA for the CDR3: TGTGCCAGCAGCTTAGCGGGAGGCCCCACAGATACGCAGTATTTT.

V usage is TRBV7-9 and J usage is TRBJ1-1; D unclear. The CDR3 sequence is 14 residues long. Trimming removed 1 base from V and 2 bases from J, with 8 bases in between. Germline V CDR1 and CDR2: SEHNR, FQNEAQ (reference sequence). The CDR3 DNA reads as TGTGCCAGCAGCTTAGGTTCAGCAAACACTGAAGCTTTCTTT. It translates to CASSLGSANTEAFF.